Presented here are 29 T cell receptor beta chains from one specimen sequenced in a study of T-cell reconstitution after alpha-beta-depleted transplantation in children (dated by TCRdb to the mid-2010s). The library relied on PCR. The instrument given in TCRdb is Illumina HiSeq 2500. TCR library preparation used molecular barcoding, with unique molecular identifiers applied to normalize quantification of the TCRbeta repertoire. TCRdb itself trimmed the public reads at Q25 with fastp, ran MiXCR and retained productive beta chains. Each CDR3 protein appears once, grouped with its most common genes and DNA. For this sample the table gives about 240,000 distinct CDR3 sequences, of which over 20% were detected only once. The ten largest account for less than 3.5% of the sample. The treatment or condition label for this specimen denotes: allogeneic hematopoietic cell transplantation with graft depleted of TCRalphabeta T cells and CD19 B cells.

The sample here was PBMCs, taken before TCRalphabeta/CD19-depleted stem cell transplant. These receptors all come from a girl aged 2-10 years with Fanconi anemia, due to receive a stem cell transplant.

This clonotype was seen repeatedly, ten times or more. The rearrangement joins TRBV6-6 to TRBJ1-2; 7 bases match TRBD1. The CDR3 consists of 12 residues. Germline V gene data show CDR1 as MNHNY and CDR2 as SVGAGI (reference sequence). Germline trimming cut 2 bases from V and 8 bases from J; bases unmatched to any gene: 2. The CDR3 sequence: CASSYAGGGYTF. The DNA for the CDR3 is TGTGCCAGCAGTTACGCAGGGGGAGGCTACACCTTC.

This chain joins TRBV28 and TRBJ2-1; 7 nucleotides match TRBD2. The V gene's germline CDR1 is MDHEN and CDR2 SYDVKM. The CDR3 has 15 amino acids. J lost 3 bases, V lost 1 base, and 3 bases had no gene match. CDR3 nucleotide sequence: TGTGCCAGCAGTTTATCCCTAGCGGTCTACAATGAGCAGTTCTTC. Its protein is CASSLSLAVYNEQFF.

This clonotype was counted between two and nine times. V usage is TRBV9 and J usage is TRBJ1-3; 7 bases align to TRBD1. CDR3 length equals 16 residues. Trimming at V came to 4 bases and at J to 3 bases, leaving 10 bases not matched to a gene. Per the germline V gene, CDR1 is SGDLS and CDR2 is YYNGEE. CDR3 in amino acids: CASSQHDRVGGNTIYF. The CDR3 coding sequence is TGTGCCAGCAGCCAACACGACAGGGTCGGTGGAAACACCATATATTTT.

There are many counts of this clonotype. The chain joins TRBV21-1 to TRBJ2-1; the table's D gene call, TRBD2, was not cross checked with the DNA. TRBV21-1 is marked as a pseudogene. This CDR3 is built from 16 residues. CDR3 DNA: TGTGCCAGCAGCCCCCTCCGACATCCTCCATTTGATGAGCAGTTCTTC. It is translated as CASSPLRHPPFDEQFF.

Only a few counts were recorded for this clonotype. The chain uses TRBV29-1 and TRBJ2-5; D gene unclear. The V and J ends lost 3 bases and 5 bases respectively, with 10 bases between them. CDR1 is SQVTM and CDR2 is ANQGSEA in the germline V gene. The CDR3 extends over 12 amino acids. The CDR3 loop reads CSVDRSQETQYF. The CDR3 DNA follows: TGCAGCGTTGATCGGAGCCAGGAGACCCAGTACTTC. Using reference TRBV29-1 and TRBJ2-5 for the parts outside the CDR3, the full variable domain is SAVISQKPSRDICQRGTSLTIQCQVDSQVTMMFWYRQQPGQSLTLIATANQGSEATYESGFVIDKFPISRPNLTFSTLTVSNMSPEDSSIYLCSVDRSQETQYFGPGTRLLVL.

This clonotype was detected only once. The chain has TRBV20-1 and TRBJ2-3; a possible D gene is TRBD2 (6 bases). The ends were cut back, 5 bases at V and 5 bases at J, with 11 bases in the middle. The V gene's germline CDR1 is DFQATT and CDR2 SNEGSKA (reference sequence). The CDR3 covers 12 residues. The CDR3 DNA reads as TGCAGTGCTCCCCGACTAGTAGATACGCAGTATTTT. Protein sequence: CSAPRLVDTQYF.

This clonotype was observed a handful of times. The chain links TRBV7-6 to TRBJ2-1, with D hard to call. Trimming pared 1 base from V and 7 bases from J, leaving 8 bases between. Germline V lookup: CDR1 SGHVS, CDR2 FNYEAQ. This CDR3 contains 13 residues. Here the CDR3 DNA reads TGTGCCAGCAGCTTAGTGGGGTGGAATGAGCAGTTCTTC. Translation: CASSLVGWNEQFF.

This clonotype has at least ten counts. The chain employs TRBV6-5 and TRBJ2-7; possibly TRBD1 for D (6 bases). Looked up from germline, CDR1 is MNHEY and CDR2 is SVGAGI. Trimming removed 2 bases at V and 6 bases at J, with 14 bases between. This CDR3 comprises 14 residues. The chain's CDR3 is CASSYPDRSGEQYF. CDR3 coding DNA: TGTGCCAGCAGTTACCCAGACAGGTCTGGCGAGCAGTACTTC.

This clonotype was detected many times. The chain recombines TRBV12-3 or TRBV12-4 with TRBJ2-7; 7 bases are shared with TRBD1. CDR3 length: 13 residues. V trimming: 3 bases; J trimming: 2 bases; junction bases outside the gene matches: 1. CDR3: CASSFGQAYEQYF. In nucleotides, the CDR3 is TGTGCCAGCAGTTTCGGACAGGCCTACGAGCAGTACTTC.

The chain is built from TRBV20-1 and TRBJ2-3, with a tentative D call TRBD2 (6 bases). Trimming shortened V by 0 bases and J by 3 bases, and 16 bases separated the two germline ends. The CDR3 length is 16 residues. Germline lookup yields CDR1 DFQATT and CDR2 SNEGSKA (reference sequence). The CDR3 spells CSARDFRGMATDTQYF. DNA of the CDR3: TGCAGTGCTAGAGATTTTCGGGGGATGGCGACAGATACGCAGTATTTT.

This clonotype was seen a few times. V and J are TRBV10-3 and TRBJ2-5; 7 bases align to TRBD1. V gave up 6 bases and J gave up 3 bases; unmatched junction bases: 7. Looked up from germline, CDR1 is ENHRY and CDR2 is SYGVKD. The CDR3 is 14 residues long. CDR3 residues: CAISTDRFEETQYF. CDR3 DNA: TGTGCCATCAGCACGGACAGGTTTGAAGAGACCCAGTACTTC.

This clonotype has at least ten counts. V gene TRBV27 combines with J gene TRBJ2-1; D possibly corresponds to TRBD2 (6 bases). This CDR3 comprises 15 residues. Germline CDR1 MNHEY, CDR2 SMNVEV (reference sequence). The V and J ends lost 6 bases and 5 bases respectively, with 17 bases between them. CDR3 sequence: CASSARREVNNEQFF. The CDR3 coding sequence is TGTGCCAGCAGCGCACGGAGGGAAGTGAACAATGAGCAGTTCTTC.

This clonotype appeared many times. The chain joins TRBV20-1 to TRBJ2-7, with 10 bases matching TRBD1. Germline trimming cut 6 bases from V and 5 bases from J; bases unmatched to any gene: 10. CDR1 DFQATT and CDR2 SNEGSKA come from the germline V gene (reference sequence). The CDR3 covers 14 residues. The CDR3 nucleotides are TGCAGTGCGCACGGGACAGGGGTTTCCGACGAGCAGTACTTC. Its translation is CSAHGTGVSDEQYF.

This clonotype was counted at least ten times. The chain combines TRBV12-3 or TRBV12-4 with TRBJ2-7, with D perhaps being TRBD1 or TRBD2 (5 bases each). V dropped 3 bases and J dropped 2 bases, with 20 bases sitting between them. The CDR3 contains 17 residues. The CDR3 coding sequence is TGTGCCAGCAGTTTCGAAGAGGGGTTATCTTATACCTACGAGCAGTACTTC. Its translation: CASSFEEGLSYTYEQYF.

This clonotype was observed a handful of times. This CDR3 is CASSQGSLAGGYEQYF. Written as DNA, the CDR3 is TGTGCCAGCAGCCAGGGGTCGCTAGCGGGAGGGTACGAGCAGTACTTC. The rearrangement joins TRBV4-2 to TRBJ2-7; 12 nucleotides line up with TRBD2. The CDR3 has 16 residues. The V gene's germline CDR1 is LGHNA and CDR2 YNFKEQ. J was trimmed by 4 bases and V by 3 bases; bases with no gene match: 7.

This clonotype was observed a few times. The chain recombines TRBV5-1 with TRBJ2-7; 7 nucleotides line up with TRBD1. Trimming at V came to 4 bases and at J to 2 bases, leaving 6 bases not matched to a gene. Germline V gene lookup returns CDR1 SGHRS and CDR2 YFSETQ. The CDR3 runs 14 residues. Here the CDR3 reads CASSLRQGPYEQYF. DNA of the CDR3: TGCGCCAGCAGCCTGCGACAGGGCCCCTACGAGCAGTACTTC.

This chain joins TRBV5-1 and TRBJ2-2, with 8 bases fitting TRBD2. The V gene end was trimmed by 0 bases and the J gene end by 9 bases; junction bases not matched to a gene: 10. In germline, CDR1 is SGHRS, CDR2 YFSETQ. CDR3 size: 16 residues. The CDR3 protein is CASSLAGAGGDRELFF. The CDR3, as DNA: TGCGCCAGCAGCTTGGCAGGCGCGGGAGGAGACCGGGAGCTGTTTTTT. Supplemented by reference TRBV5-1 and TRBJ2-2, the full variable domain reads KAGVTQTPRYLIKTRGQQVTLSCSPISGHRSVSWYQQTPGQGLQFLFEYFSETQRNKGNFPGRFSGRQFSNSRSEMNVSTLELGDSALYLCASSLAGAGGDRELFFGEGSRLTVL.

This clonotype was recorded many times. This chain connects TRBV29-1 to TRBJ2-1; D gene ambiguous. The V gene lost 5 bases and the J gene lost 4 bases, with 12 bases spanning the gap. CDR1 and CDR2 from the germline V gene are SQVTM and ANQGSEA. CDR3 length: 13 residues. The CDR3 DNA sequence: TGCAGCGTTCGGTGGGCTTTTTACAATGAGCAGTTCTTC. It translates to CSVRWAFYNEQFF.

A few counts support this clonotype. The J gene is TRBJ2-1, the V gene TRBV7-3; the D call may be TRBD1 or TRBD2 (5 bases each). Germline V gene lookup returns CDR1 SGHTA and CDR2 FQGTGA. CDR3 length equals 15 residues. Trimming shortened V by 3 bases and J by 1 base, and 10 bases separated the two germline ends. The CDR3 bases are TGTGCCAGCAGCTTCGGGGCTGGATCCTACAATGAGCAGTTCTTC. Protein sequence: CASSFGAGSYNEQFF.

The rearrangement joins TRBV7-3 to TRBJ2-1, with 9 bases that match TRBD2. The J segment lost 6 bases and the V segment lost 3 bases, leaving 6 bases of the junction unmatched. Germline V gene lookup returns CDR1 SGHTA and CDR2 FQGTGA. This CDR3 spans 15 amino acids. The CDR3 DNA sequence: TGTGCCAGCAGCTTCGGGACTAGCCTAGTCAATGAGCAGTTCTTC. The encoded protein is CASSFGTSLVNEQFF.

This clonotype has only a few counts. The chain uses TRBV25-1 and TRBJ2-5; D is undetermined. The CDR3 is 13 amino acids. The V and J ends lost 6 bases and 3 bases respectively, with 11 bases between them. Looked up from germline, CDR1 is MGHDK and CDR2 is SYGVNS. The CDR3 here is CASRLGLKETQYF. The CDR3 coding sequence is TGTGCCAGCAGACTCGGGCTAAAAGAGACCCAGTACTTC.

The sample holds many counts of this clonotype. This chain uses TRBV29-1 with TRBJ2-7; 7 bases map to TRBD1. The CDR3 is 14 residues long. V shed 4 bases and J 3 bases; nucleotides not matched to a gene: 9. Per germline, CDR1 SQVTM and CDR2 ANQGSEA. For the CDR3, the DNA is TGCAGCGTTGTCGACAGGGTGTCGAGCTACGAGCAGTACTTC. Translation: CSVVDRVSSYEQYF.

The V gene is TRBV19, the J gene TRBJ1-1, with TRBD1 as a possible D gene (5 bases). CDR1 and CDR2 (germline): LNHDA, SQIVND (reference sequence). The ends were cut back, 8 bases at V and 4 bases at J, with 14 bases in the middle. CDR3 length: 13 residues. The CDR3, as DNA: TGTGCCAGTTCTCGCGGGGCTGGCACTGAAGCTTTCTTT. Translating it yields CASSRGAGTEAFF.

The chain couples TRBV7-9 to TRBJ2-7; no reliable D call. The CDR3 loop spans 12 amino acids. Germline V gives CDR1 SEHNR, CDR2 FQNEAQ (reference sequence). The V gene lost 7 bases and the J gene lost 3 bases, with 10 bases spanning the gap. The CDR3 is CASTDLSYEQYF. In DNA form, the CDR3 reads TGTGCCAGCACCGACCTCAGCTACGAGCAGTACTTC. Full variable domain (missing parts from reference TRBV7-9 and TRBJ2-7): DTGVSQNPRHKITKRGQNVTFRCDPISEHNRLYWYRQTLGQGPEFLTYFQNEAQLEKSRLLSDRFSAERPKGSFSTLEIQRTEQGDSAMYLCASTDLSYEQYFGPGTRLTVT.

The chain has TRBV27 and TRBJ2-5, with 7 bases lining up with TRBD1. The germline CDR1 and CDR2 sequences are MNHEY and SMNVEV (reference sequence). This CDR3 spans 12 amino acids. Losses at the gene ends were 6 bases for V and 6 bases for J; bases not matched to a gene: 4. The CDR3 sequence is CASRQGPKTQYF. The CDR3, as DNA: TGTGCCAGCAGACAGGGGCCCAAGACCCAGTACTTC.

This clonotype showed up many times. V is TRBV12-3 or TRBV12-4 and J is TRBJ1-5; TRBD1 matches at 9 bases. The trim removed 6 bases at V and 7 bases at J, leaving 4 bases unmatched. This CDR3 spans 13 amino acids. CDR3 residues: CASSRTGGQPQHF. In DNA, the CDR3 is TGTGCCAGCAGCAGAACAGGGGGCCAGCCCCAGCATTTT.

The CDR3 sequence is CASSRLAGGPPTDTQYF. CDR3 DNA: TGTGCCAGCAGCCGACTAGCGGGGGGGCCACCCACAGATACGCAGTATTTT. The V gene is TRBV7-2, the J gene TRBJ2-3; 14 nucleotides agree with TRBD2. CDR3 size: 17 residues. Germline lookup yields CDR1 SGHTA and CDR2 FQGNSA. V was clipped by 5 bases and J by 2 bases; unmatched bases: 6.

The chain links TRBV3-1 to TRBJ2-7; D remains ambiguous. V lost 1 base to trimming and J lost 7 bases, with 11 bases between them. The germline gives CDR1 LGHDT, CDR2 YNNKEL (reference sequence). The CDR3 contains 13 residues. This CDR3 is CASSQGYPWEQYF. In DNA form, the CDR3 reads TGTGCCAGCAGCCAAGGCTACCCTTGGGAGCAGTACTTC.

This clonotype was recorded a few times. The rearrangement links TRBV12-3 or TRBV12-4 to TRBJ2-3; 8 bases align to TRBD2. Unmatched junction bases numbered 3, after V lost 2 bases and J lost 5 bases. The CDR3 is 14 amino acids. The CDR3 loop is CASSLRGGKDTQYF. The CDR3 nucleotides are TGTGCCAGCAGTTTACGCGGGGGGAAAGATACGCAGTATTTT.